The 16 T cell receptor beta chains in this list originate from one sample, sequenced in a study of blood T cell repertoires in COVID-19. Libraries were prepared by immunoSEQ multiplex PCR; TCRdb keeps only in-frame clonotypes and omits some of them. The sample lists about 150,000 clones; approximately 80% were seen once. The specimen sequenced was peripheral blood. The receptors shown here come from a woman between 50 and 59 years old with acute or convalescent COVID-19.

The chain combines TRBV18 with TRBJ1-5; D remains unclear. This CDR3 is built from 14 residues. Trimming shortened V by 1 base and J by 7 bases, and 11 bases separated the two germline ends. Germline V gene sequence: CDR1 KGHSH, CDR2 LQKENI. In DNA form, the CDR3 reads TGTGCCAGCTCACCACGCCGGGGTGCCCAGCCCCAGCATTTT. Translating gives CASSPRRGAQPQHF.

This clone was seen just once. The chain joins TRBV18 to TRBJ2-2; 9 bases are a match to TRBD1. Trimming took 3 bases from V and 5 from J; bases not matched to a gene: 7. The CDR3 has 16 amino acids. In germline, CDR1 is KGHSH, CDR2 LQKENI. The CDR3 DNA reads TGTGCCAGCTCACCCCTGGGACAGGGTTCGACCGGGGAGCTGTTTTTT. Translated, it gives CASSPLGQGSTGELFF.

V usage is TRBV10-3 and J usage is TRBJ1-2; 7 bases are a match to TRBD1. V shed 1 base and J 4 bases; nucleotides not matched to a gene: 0. Germline V gene sequence: CDR1 ENHRY, CDR2 SYGVKD. The CDR3 covers 13 residues. The CDR3 DNA follows: TGTGCCATCAGTGAGTGGGACAGCTATGGCTACACCTTC. Residues: CAISEWDSYGYTF.

This chain links TRBV6-1 with TRBJ2-7; a possible D gene is TRBD1 (5 bases). With 1 base removed from V and 0 bases from J, the gap between germline ends came to 16 bases. This CDR3 spans 17 amino acids. CDR1 is MNHNS and CDR2 is SASEGT in the germline V gene. The CDR3 DNA reads TGTGCCAGCAGTGAAGGTGGTTGGGCAGGGTACTCCTACGAGCAGTACTTC. It codes for CASSEGGWAGYSYEQYF.

CDR3 sequence: CASSFNSYNEQFF. CDR3 coding DNA: TGTGCCAGCAGTTTTAACTCCTACAATGAGCAGTTCTTC. This chain connects TRBV12-3 or TRBV12-4 to TRBJ2-1; D remains ambiguous. The V gene lost 3 bases and the J gene lost 0 bases, with 3 bases spanning the gap. The CDR3 consists of 13 residues.

This clone was seen a single time. This chain links TRBV25-1 with TRBJ2-1; a possible D gene is TRBD1 (6 bases). Trimming removed 1 base from V and 6 bases from J, with 10 bases in between. The length of the CDR3 is 14 residues. In germline, CDR1 is MGHDK, CDR2 SYGVNS. CDR3 sequence reads: CASSEWPRGNEQFF. The CDR3 DNA reads as TGTGCCAGCAGTGAATGGCCCAGGGGCAATGAGCAGTTCTTC.

This clone was seen just once. This chain links TRBV10-3 with TRBJ1-1; D is perhaps TRBD1 (5 bases). V was pared by 2 bases and J by 5 bases, with 12 bases between. The CDR3 spans 14 residues. CDR1 and CDR2 from the germline V gene are ENHRY and SYGVKD. The CDR3 DNA sequence: TGTGCCATCAGTGAGGTAGCAGGGATGACTGAAGCTTTCTTT. Protein: CAISEVAGMTEAFF.

The V and J genes are TRBV6-1 and TRBJ2-5, with 10 positions matching TRBD1. Germline V gives CDR1 MNHNS, CDR2 SASEGT. With V trimmed by 3 bases and J by 5 bases, 6 bases remained unmatched. This CDR3 has 15 residues. CDR3 nucleotide sequence: TGTGCCAGCAGTGACCGGGACAGGGGAACGGAGACCCAGTACTTC. Its translation is CASSDRDRGTETQYF.

V usage is TRBV5-4 and J usage is TRBJ2-7; 7 nucleotides line up with TRBD2. The CDR3 runs 13 residues. The germline CDR1 and CDR2 sequences are SGHNT and YYREEE (reference sequence). The V and J ends lost 4 bases and 6 bases, in that order; junction bases with no gene match: 7. The CDR3 nucleotides read TGTGCCAGCAGCCTTGATGGGGAGGGCGAGCAGTACTTC. Protein sequence: CASSLDGEGEQYF.

The chain combines TRBV7-8 with TRBJ2-5; 7 positions match TRBD2. Germline CDR1 reads SGHVS; CDR2 reads FQNEAQ. Trimming removed 2 bases from V and 4 bases from J; junction bases left unmatched: 19. The CDR3 extends over 19 amino acids. CDR3 amino acids: CASSLIARSGGSAGETQYF. CDR3 coding DNA: TGTGCCAGCAGCTTAATCGCTCGAAGTGGCGGGAGTGCTGGAGAGACCCAGTACTTC.

The chain links TRBV6-5 to TRBJ1-5; TRBD1 aligns across 9 bases. V lost 3 bases and J lost 6; bases outside the gene matches: 6. The germline V gene has CDR1 MNHEY and CDR2 SVGAGI. This CDR3 is 15 amino acids long. The CDR3 spells CASSYEGQGGQPQHF. In DNA form, the CDR3 reads TGTGCCAGCAGTTATGAGGGACAGGGAGGTCAGCCCCAGCATTTT.

This clone has only one observation. This chain connects TRBV30 to TRBJ1-4; D gene uncertain. The CDR3 is made up of 15 amino acids. The V end lost 1 base, the J end lost 7 bases, and 16 bases lay between the germline ends. In germline, CDR1 is GTSNPN, CDR2 SVGIG (reference sequence). In nucleotides, the CDR3 is TGTGCCTGGAGTGGGGTTCGGGTGCCGAGTGAAAAACTGTTTTTT. Translation gives CAWSGVRVPSEKLFF.

This chain connects TRBV19 to TRBJ2-7; tentatively, D is TRBD1 (5 bases). Germline assignment: CDR1 LNHDA and CDR2 SQIVND (reference sequence). Deletions cut 3 bases from V and 9 bases from J, with 18 bases between. CDR3 length: 14 amino acids. CDR3 loop: CASSMGLTPGVQYF. CDR3 bases: TGTGCCAGTAGTATGGGGCTGACCCCCGGAGTGCAGTACTTC.

The chain combines TRBV3-1 (or the pseudogene TRBV3-2) with TRBJ2-3, with 9 positions matching TRBD1. This CDR3 has 17 residues. The junction had 9 bases not matched to a gene; V was cut back by 5 bases and J by 0 bases. CDR1 is LGHDT and CDR2 is YNNKEL in the germline V gene (reference sequence). The CDR3 loop is CASSFPGQGLSTDTQYF. The CDR3 DNA reads TGTGCCAGCAGCTTCCCGGGACAGGGTCTGAGCACAGATACGCAGTATTTT.

In its sample, this clone was seen once. This chain connects TRBV5-6 to TRBJ1-3; no clear D gene. V gave up 0 bases and J gave up 0 bases, with 7 bases separating them. This CDR3 comprises 15 residues. The germline gives CDR1 SGHDT, CDR2 YYEEEE. The CDR3 DNA is TGTGCCAGCAGCTTGGACCACTTCTCTGGAAACACCATATATTTT. Its protein is CASSLDHFSGNTIYF.

The rearrangement links TRBV7-2 to TRBJ2-1; D is uncertain. V was cut by 2 bases and J by 2 bases, with 10 bases left in between. This CDR3 contains 15 residues. The germline V gene has CDR1 SGHTA and CDR2 FQGNSA. The CDR3 loop reads CASSLTDSTYNEQFF. The DNA of the CDR3 is TGTGCCAGCAGCTTAACCGACTCGACCTACAATGAGCAGTTCTTC.